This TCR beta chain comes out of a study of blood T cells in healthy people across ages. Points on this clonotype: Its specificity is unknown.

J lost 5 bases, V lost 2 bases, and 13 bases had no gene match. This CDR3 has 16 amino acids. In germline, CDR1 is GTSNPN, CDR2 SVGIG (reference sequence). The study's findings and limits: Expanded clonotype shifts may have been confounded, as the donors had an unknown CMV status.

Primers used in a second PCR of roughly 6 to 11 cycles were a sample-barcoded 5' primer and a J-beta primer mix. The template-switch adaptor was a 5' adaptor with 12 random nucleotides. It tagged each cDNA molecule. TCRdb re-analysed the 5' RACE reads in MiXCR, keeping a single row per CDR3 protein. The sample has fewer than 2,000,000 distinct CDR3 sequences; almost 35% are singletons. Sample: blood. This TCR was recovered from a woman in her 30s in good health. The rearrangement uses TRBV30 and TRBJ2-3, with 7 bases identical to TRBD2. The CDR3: CAWSSPWGGSRDTQYF. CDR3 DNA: TGTGCCTGGAGTTCCCCCTGGGGGGGGTCAAGAGATACGCAGTATTTT.